This TCR beta chain was captured in a study of T cell repertoires in cytomegalovirus infection. TCRdb analysed the reads with MiXCR anew, one entry per CDR3 protein. The sample contains about 110,000 distinct CDR3 sequences, around 31% of which appear only once. Germline V CDR1 and CDR2: SGHAT, FQNNGV. This CDR3 is 15 amino acids long. The V end was cut by 1 base, the J end by 3 bases, with 12 bases between. In regard to this clonotype: Antigen: not known.

The sequenced sample was CD8+ T cells from cultured PBMCs, obtained from culture after CMV antigen stimulation. The clonotype originates from a human donor in good health (CMV status not recorded). Some clones in this sample may be carry-over from other donors' samples. The rearrangement uses TRBV11-2 and TRBJ2-5; D may be TRBD1 or TRBD2 (5 bases each). CDR3 coding DNA: TGTGCCAGCAGCTTAGTTGGGGGATCTGAAGAGACCCAGTACTTC. Its protein is CASSLVGGSEETQYF.